This T cell receptor beta chain was documented in a study of T-cell reconstitution after alpha-beta-depleted transplantation in children. With 8 bases clipped from V and 1 base from J, the junction kept 6 bases outside the gene matches. The CDR3 is made up of 14 amino acids. CDR1 is SGHTA, CDR2 FQGNSA, per germline. Preparation of the TCRbeta library involved a method that used unique molecular identifiers. TCRdb used MiXCR to reprocess the PCR reads, holding one entry per CDR3 protein. The data show approximately 420,000 distinct CDR3 sequences, roughly a tenth seen once. V is TRBV7-2 and J is TRBJ2-3; 7 bases map to TRBD1. The receptor's source is a human donor who donated a stem cell graft to a child with acute myeloid leukemia. The specimen comprised PBMCs from the stem cell graft donor, sampled from the stem cell graft. CDR3 in amino acids: CASARQGRTDTQYF. The CDR3 nucleotides are TGTGCCAGCGCCAGACAGGGCCGCACAGATACGCAGTATTTT.